Below, one TCR beta chain is given with its context. The germline V gene encodes CDR1 SGHDT and CDR2 YYEEEE. The CDR3 has 13 amino acids. V lost 4 bases and J 6 bases, leaving 13 bases between the germline ends. This sample was taken from a study of cytomegalovirus exposure and HLA in healthy donors. 13 Jbeta primers and 60 Vbeta primers were used for the PCR. The assay was immunoSEQ multiplex PCR, and TCRdb's table has in-frame clones only and misses some. The sample gives around 130,000 clones, more than 65% of which show up once; 3% is in the top ten. This receptor was identified in a woman aged 18-29 years in good health and CMV-seropositive. The rearrangement links TRBV5-6 to TRBJ1-2, with D possibly TRBD1 on 6 matching bases. Material for sequencing was PBMCs. CDR3 in amino acids: CASSVQGIDGYTF. CDR3 sequence (DNA): TGTGCCAGCAGCGTCCAGGGGATCGATGGCTACACCTTC. Using reference TRBV5-6 and TRBJ1-2 for the parts outside the CDR3, the full variable domain is DAGVTQSPTHLIKTRGQQVTLRCSPKSGHDTVSWYQQALGQGPQFIFQYYEEEERQRGNFPDRFSGHQFPNYSSELNVNALLLGDSALYLCASSVQGIDGYTFGSGTRLTVV.